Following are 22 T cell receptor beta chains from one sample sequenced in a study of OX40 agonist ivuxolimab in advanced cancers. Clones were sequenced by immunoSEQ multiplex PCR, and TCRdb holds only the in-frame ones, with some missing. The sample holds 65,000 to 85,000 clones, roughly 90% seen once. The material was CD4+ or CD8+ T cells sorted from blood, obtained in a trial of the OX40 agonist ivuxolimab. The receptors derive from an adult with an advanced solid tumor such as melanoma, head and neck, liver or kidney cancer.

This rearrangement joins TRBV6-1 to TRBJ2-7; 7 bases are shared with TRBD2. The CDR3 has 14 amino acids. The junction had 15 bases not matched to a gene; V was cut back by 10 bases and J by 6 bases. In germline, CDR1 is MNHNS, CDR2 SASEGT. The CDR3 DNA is TGTGCCACCCTCGTGCGGGGGACGAGGGGCGAGCAGTACTTC. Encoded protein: CATLVRGTRGEQYF.

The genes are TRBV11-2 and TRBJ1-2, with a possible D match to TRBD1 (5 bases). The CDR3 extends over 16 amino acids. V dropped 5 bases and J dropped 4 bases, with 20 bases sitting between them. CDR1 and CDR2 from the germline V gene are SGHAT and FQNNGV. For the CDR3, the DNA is TGTGCCAGCAGCCGTCTGGCAGGGCCTAAATTCTATGGCTACACCTTC. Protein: CASSRLAGPKFYGYTF.

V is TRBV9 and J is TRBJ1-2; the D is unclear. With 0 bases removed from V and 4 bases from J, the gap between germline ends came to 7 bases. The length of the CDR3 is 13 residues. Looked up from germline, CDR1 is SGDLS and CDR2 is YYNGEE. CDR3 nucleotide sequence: TGTGCCAGCAGCGTAGCAGTCACCTATGGCTACACCTTC. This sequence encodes CASSVAVTYGYTF.

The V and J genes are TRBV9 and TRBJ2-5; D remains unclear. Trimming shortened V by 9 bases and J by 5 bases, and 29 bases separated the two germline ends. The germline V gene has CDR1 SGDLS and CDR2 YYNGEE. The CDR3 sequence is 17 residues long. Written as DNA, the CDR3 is TGTGCCACCAACTTGGTCCTAGTAGGGCTCGGGTGGGAGACCCAGTACTTC. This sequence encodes CATNLVLVGLGWETQYF.

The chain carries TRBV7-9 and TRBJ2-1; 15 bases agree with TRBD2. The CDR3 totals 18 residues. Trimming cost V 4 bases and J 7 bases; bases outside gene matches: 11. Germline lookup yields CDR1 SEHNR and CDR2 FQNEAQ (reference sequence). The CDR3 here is CASSWTSGGAYTANEQFF. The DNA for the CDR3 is TGTGCCAGCAGCTGGACTAGCGGGGGGGCCTACACAGCGAATGAGCAGTTCTTC.

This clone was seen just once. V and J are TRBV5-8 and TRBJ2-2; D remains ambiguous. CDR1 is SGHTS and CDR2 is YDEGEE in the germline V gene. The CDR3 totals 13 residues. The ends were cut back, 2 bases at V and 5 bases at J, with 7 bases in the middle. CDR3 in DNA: TGTGCCAGCAGCTTTCAGAGGACCGGGGAGCTGTTTTTT. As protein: CASSFQRTGELFF.

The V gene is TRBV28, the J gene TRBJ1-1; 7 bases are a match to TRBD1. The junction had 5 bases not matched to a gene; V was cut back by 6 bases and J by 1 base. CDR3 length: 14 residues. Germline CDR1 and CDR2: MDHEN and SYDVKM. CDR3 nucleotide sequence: TGTGCCAGCAGGCCGGGACAGAGGAACACTGAAGCTTTCTTT. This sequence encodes CASRPGQRNTEAFF.

The CDR3 coding sequence is TGTGCCAGCAGCTCAGGGGGAGCAACTAATGAAAAACTGTTTTTT. This sequence encodes CASSSGGATNEKLFF. V and J are TRBV5-8 and TRBJ1-4; TRBD1 matches at 7 bases. Germline assignment: CDR1 SGHTS and CDR2 YDEGEE. The V gene end was trimmed by 3 bases and the J gene end by 0 bases; junction bases not matched to a gene: 2. The CDR3 is 15 residues long.

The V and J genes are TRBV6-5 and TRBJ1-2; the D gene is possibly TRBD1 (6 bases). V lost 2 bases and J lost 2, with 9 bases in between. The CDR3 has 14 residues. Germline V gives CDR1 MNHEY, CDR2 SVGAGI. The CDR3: CASSYVGANYGYTF. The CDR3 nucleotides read TGTGCCAGCAGTTACGTGGGGGCGAACTATGGCTACACCTTC.

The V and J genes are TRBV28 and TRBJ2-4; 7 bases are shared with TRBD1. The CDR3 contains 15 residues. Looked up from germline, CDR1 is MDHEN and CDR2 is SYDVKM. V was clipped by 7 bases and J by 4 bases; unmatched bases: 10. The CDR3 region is CASIGRQGSKNIQYF. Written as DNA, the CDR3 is TGTGCCAGCATCGGGCGACAGGGATCTAAAAACATTCAGTACTTC.

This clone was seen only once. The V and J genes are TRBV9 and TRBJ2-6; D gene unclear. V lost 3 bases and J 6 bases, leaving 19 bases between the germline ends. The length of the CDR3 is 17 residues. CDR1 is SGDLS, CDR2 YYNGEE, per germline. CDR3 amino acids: CASSAQSGSYVANVLTF. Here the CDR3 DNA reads TGTGCCAGCAGCGCACAGTCAGGATCTTACGTGGCCAACGTCCTGACTTTC.

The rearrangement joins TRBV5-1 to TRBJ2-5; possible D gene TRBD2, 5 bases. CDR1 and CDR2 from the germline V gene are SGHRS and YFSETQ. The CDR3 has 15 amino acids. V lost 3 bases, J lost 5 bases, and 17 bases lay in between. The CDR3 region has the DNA TGCGCCAGCAGCTCGACTACAGTCGGCAGGGAGACCCAGTACTTC. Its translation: CASSSTTVGRETQYF. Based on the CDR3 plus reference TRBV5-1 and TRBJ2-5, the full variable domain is KAGVTQTPRYLIKTRGQQVTLSCSPISGHRSVSWYQQTPGQGLQFLFEYFSETQRNKGNFPGRFSGRQFSNSRSEMNVSTLELGDSALYLCASSSTTVGRETQYFGPGTRLLVL.

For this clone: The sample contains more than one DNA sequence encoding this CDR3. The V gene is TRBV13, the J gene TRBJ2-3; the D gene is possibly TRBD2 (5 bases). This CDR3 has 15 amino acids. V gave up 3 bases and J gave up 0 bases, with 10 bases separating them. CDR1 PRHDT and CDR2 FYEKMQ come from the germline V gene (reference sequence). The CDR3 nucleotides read TGTGCCAGCAGCTTGGCCCGCGGGAGCACAGATACGCAGTATTTT. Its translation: CASSLARGSTDTQYF.

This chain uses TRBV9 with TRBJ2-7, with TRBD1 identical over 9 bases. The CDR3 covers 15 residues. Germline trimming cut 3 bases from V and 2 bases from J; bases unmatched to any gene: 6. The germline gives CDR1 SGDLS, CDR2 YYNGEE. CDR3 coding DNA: TGTGCCAGCAGCGGGGGGAGACAGGGGGCCTACGAGCAGTACTTC. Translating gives CASSGGRQGAYEQYF.

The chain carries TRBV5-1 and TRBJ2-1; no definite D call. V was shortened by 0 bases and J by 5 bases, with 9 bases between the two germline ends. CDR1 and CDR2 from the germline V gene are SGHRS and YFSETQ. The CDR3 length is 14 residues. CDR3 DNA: TGCGCCAGCAGCTTGGGTAGTGGCCACAATGAGCAGTTCTTC. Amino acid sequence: CASSLGSGHNEQFF. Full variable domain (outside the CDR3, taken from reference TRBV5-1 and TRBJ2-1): KAGVTQTPRYLIKTRGQQVTLSCSPISGHRSVSWYQQTPGQGLQFLFEYFSETQRNKGNFPGRFSGRQFSNSRSEMNVSTLELGDSALYLCASSLGSGHNEQFFGPGTRLTVL.

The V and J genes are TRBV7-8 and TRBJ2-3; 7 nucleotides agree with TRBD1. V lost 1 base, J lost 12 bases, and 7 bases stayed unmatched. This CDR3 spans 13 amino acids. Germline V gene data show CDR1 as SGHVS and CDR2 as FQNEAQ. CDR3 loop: CASSLGRDSGQYF. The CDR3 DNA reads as TGTGCCAGCAGCTTAGGCCGGGACAGCGGACAGTATTTT. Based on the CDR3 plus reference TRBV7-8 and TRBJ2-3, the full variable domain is GAGVSQSPRYKVAKRGQDVALRCDPISGHVSLFWYQQALGQGPEFLTYFQNEAQLDKSGLPSDRFFAERPEGSVSTLKIQRTQQEDSAVYLCASSLGRDSGQYFGPGTRLTVL.

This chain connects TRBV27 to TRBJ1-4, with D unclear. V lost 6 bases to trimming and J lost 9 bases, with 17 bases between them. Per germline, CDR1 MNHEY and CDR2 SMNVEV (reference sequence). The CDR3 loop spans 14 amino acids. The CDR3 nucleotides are TGTGCCAGCAGCCGATACGGCCCCGGGCAAAAACTGTTTTTT. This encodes CASSRYGPGQKLFF.

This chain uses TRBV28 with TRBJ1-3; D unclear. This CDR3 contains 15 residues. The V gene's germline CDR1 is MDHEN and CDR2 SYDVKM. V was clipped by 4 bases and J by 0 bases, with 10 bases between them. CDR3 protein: CASSSYVSSGNTIYF. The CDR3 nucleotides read TGTGCCAGCAGTTCGTATGTCAGCTCTGGAAACACCATATATTTT. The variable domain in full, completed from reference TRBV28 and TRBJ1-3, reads DVKVTQSSRYLVKRTGEKVFLECVQDMDHENMFWYRQDPGLGLRLIYFSYDVKMKEKGDIPEGYSVSREKKERFSLILESASTNQTSMYLCASSSYVSSGNTIYFGEGSWLTVV.

The CDR3: CASSLLDRAGETQYF. CDR3 bases: TGTGCCAGCAGCTTGTTGGACAGGGCCGGAGAGACCCAGTACTTC. The V gene is TRBV7-6, the J gene TRBJ2-5; 8 nucleotides match TRBD1. This CDR3 contains 15 residues. V trimming: 3 bases; J trimming: 4 bases; junction bases outside the gene matches: 7. CDR1 and CDR2 from the germline V gene are SGHVS and FNYEAQ.

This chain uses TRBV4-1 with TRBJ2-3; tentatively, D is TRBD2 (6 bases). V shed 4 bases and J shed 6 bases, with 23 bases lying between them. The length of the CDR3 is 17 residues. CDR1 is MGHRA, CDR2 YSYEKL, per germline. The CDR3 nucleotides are TGCGCCAGCAGCCGTCCACCACTAGAAGGGAGGAGGGATACGCAGTATTTT. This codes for CASSRPPLEGRRDTQYF.

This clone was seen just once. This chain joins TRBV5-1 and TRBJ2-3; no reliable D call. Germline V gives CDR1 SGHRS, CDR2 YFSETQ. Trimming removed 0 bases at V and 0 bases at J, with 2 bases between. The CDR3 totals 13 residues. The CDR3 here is CASSLESTDTQYF. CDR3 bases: TGCGCCAGCAGCTTGGAAAGCACAGATACGCAGTATTTT.

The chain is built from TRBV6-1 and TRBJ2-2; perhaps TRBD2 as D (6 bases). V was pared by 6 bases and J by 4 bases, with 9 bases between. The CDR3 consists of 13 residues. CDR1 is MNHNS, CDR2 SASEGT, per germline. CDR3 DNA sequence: TGTGCCAGCAGCCTGACTAGCACCGGGGAGCTGTTTTTT. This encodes CASSLTSTGELFF.